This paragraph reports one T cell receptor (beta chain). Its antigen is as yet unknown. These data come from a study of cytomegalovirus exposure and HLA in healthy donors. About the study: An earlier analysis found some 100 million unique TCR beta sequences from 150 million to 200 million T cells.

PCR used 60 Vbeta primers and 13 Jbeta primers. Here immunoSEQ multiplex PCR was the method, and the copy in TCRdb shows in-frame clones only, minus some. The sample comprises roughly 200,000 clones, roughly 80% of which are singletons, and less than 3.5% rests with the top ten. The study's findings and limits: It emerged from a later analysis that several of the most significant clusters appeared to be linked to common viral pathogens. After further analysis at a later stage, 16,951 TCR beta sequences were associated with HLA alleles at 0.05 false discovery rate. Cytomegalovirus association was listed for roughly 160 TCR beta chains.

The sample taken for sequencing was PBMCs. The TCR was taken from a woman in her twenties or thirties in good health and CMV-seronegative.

The CDR3 DNA follows: TGTGCCAGCAGCTTGGGCATTGGACAGGGGGGGTTCAATGAGCAGTTCTTC. Residues: CASSLGIGQGGFNEQFF. V and J are TRBV5-4 and TRBJ2-1, with TRBD1 matching 10 bases. V lost 0 bases to trimming and J lost 6 bases; unmatched junction nucleotides: 9. Per the germline V gene, CDR1 is SGHNT and CDR2 is YYREEE (reference sequence). The CDR3 loop spans 17 amino acids.